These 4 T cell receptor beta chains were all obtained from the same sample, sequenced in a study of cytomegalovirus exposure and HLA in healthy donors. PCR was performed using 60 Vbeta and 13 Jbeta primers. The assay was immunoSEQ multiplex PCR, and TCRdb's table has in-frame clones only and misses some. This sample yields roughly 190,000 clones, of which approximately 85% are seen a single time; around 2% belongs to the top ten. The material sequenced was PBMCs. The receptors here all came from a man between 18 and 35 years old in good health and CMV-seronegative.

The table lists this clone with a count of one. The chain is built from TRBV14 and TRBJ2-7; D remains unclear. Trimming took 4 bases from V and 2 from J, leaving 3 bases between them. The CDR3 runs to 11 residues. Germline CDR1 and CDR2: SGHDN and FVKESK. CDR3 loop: CASSLTYEQYF. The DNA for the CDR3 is TGTGCCAGCAGCCTTACCTACGAGCAGTACTTC.

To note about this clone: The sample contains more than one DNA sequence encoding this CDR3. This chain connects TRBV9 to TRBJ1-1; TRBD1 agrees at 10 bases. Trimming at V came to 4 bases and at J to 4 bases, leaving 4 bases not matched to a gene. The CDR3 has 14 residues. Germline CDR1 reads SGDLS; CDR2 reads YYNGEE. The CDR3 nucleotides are TGTGCCAGCAGCCCCAGGACAGGGGGCACTGAAGCTTTCTTT. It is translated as CASSPRTGGTEAFF.

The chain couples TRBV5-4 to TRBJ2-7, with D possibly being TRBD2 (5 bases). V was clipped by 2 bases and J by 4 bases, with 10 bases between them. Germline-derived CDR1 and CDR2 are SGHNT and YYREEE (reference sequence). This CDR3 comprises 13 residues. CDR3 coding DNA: TGTGCCAGCAGCTTTAGCGAAAGATACGAGCAGTACTTC. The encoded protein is CASSFSERYEQYF.

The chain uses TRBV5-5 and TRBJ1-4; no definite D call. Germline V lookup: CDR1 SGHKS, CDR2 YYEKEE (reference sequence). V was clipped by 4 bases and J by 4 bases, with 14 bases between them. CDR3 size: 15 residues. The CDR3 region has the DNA TGTGCCAGCAGCCCTGGGCGGACTCGTAATGAAAAACTGTTTTTT. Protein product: CASSPGRTRNEKLFF.